This TCR beta chain was documented in a study of beta chain features in type 1 diabetes. V was clipped by 1 base and J by 7 bases, with 11 bases between them. The CDR3 has 14 residues. Germline V gene lookup returns CDR1 MGHRA and CDR2 YSYEKL. General study findings and limits: These data did not resolve whether HLA type affects TCRB rearrangement. The similarity of naive, central memory and Treg TCRB repertoires appeared greater among patients than among healthy donors.

About this clone itself: The antigen remains undetermined.

Sequencing targeted expressed TCRB transcripts, as all isolated RNA had been reverse transcribed. Method: immunoSEQ multiplex PCR; TCRdb's copy keeps in-frame clones and lacks some. This sample has under 900,000 clones, with 15% to 20% found just once. The V call is TRBV4-1, the J call TRBJ1-5, with D possibly TRBD1 on 5 matching bases. The sample comprised naive CD4+ T cells from blood. The clonotype originates from a woman under 30 in good health. Here the CDR3 reads CASSQVGRGQPQHF. CDR3 bases: TGCGCCAGCAGCCAAGTTGGAAGGGGCCAGCCCCAGCATTTT.